Listed here are 21 T cell receptor beta chains from one sample, sequenced in a study of blood T cells in healthy people across ages. The use of a sample-barcoded 5' primer and a J-beta primer mix characterized a second PCR of roughly 6 to 11 cycles. TCRdb re-called the 5' RACE reads with MiXCR, one entry per CDR3 protein. Among about 970,000 distinct CDR3 sequences, roughly half were seen once, and the ten largest hold 20% to 25%. The specimen sequenced was blood. These receptor sequences come from a woman aged 55-70 years in good health.

This clonotype was counted a single time. The V gene is TRBV15, the J gene TRBJ2-1, with 7 bases lining up with TRBD2. This CDR3 comprises 11 residues. V gave up 4 bases and J gave up 13 bases; unmatched junction bases: 4. The germline V gene has CDR1 LNHNV and CDR2 YYDKDF (reference sequence). The CDR3 is CATSTREDQFF. The CDR3 DNA sequence: TGTGCCACCAGCACCCGGGAGGATCAGTTCTTC.

The chain recombines TRBV9 with TRBJ2-2; D is uncertain. Germline V CDR1 and CDR2: SGDLS, YYNGEE. The length of the CDR3 is 13 residues. Trimming pared 1 base from V and 2 bases from J, leaving 3 bases between. CDR3 residues: CASSVPNTGELFF. For the CDR3, the DNA is TGTGCCAGCAGCGTACCTAACACCGGGGAGCTGTTTTTT. Looking up the rest from reference TRBV9 and TRBJ2-2 gives the full variable domain: DSGVTQTPKHLITATGQRVTLRCSPRSGDLSVYWYQQSLDQGLQFLIQYYNGEERAKGNILERFSAQQFPDLHSELNLSSLELGDSALYFCASSVPNTGELFFGEGSRLTVL.

In this sample, this clonotype turned up a few times. V and J are TRBV11-2 and TRBJ2-7; D is tentatively TRBD1 or TRBD2 (5 bases each). Trimming pared 0 bases from V and 5 bases from J, leaving 23 bases between. The CDR3 sequence is 18 residues long. Germline V gene sequence: CDR1 SGHAT, CDR2 FQNNGV. CDR3 region: CASSLDILRGKLHDEQYF. The CDR3 DNA follows: TGTGCCAGCAGCTTAGATATCCTCCGGGGCAAACTACATGACGAGCAGTACTTC.

The chain carries TRBV7-6 and TRBJ2-1; D possibly corresponds to TRBD1 (6 bases). The V gene lost 6 bases and the J gene lost 5 bases, with 17 bases spanning the gap. The length of the CDR3 is 15 residues. Germline-derived CDR1 and CDR2 are SGHVS and FNYEAQ. The CDR3 loop reads CASRPVVGANNEQFF. Here the CDR3 DNA reads TGTGCCAGCAGGCCAGTTGTGGGGGCCAACAATGAGCAGTTCTTC. Using reference TRBV7-6 and TRBJ2-1 for the parts outside the CDR3, the full variable domain is GAGVSQSPRYKVTKRGQDVALRCDPISGHVSLYWYRQALGQGPEFLTYFNYEAQQDKSGLPNDRFSAERPEGSISTLTIQRTEQRDSAMYRCASRPVVGANNEQFFGPGTRLTVL.

The chain couples TRBV5-1 to TRBJ1-4; D is undetermined. V was pared by 2 bases and J by 6 bases, with 11 bases between. This CDR3 region has 14 residues. Germline-derived CDR1 and CDR2 are SGHRS and YFSETQ. This CDR3 is CASSFKAFDEKLFF. CDR3 bases: TGCGCCAGCAGCTTTAAGGCGTTTGATGAAAAACTGTTTTTT.

This clonotype appeared once. The chain is built from TRBV29-1 and TRBJ2-7; weak D call: TRBD1 (5 bases). Trimming pared 6 bases from V and 0 bases from J, leaving 9 bases between. Germline assignment: CDR1 SQVTM and CDR2 ANQGSEA. The CDR3 runs 12 residues. CDR3 sequence: CSVADSSYEQYF. The CDR3 bases are TGCAGCGTAGCCGACAGCTCCTACGAGCAGTACTTC.

The V call is TRBV27, the J call TRBJ2-7; 7 bases are shared with TRBD1. Per the germline V gene, CDR1 is MNHEY and CDR2 is SMNVEV (reference sequence). V lost 8 bases to trimming and J lost 1 base; unmatched junction nucleotides: 5. This CDR3 contains 13 residues. CDR3 residues: CASRDSSSYEQYF. The CDR3 DNA reads as TGTGCCAGCCGGGACAGCAGTTCCTACGAGCAGTACTTC.

Comment on this clonotype: This could be a read error, since a much larger clone is one nucleotide away. This rearrangement joins TRBV21-1 to TRBJ2-7; TRBD1, as called in the table, went unchecked against the DNA. TRBV21-1 is a pseudogene. The CDR3 runs 14 residues. The CDR3 DNA is TGTGCCAGCAGCAAAGTATTACAGGGCTGCGAGCAGTACTTC. Its translation: CASSKVLQGCEQYF.

The chain uses TRBV6-2 or TRBV6-3 and TRBJ2-6; 8 nucleotides agree with TRBD2. CDR3 size: 17 residues. With 7 bases clipped from V and 4 bases from J, the junction kept 12 bases outside the gene matches. CDR1 and CDR2 (germline): MNHEY, SVGEGT. CDR3: CASKGKERETGANVLTF. The CDR3 region has the DNA TGTGCCAGCAAGGGGAAGGAGCGGGAGACGGGGGCCAACGTCCTGACTTTC.

V gene TRBV7-2 combines with J gene TRBJ2-5; TRBD1 matches 9 bases. Germline CDR1 reads SGHTA; CDR2 reads FQGNSA. The CDR3 sequence is 15 residues long. The J segment lost 11 bases and the V segment lost 1 base, leaving 11 bases of the junction unmatched. This CDR3 reads CASSLEGQGFNEQYF. As DNA, the CDR3 is TGTGCCAGCAGCTTAGAGGGACAGGGTTTTAATGAGCAGTACTTC.

This clonotype was seen once. The chain links TRBV20-1 to TRBJ2-7, with a tentative D call TRBD1 (6 bases). With 5 bases removed from V and 2 bases from J, the gap between germline ends came to 16 bases. CDR3 length: 14 residues. The V gene's germline CDR1 is DFQATT and CDR2 SNEGSKA (reference sequence). In DNA form, the CDR3 reads TGCAGTGCTTGGGACACGTTATTGACCTACGAGCAGTACTTC. It translates to CSAWDTLLTYEQYF.

This chain uses TRBV9 with TRBJ2-1; 9 bases map to TRBD1. CDR1 and CDR2 (germline): SGDLS, YYNGEE. The CDR3 spans 17 residues. With V trimmed by 4 bases and J by 9 bases, 17 bases remained unmatched. The CDR3 reads CASSPVRDRARVGEQFF. As DNA, the CDR3 is TGTGCCAGCAGCCCCGTCCGGGACAGGGCGAGAGTGGGTGAGCAGTTCTTC.

CDR3 in DNA: TGTGCCAGCAGAGGGGGCCGGCAAGAGACCCAGTACTTC. Translating gives CASRGGRQETQYF. The gene calls are TRBV6-5 and TRBJ2-5; 7 nucleotides agree with TRBD1. The CDR3 has 13 residues. V dropped 6 bases and J dropped 2; count of bases not matched to a gene: 3. The germline V gene has CDR1 MNHEY and CDR2 SVGAGI.

The rearrangement uses TRBV12-3 or TRBV12-4 and TRBJ2-7, with D unresolved. The CDR3 contains 13 residues. Trimming took off 1 base at V and 5 bases at J, with 9 bases between the two ends. CDR3: CASSLGSVNEQYF. CDR3 DNA: TGTGCCAGCAGTTTAGGGTCTGTAAACGAGCAGTACTTC.

This chain uses TRBV5-6 with TRBJ2-3; 7 bases align to TRBD1. CDR1 and CDR2 (germline): SGHDT, YYEEEE. Losses at the gene ends were 5 bases for V and 4 bases for J; bases not matched to a gene: 10. This CDR3 comprises 15 residues. The CDR3 loop is CASRWDSRRPDTQYF. The CDR3 DNA sequence: TGTGCCAGCAGGTGGGACAGCCGACGCCCAGATACGCAGTATTTT. Supplemented by reference TRBV5-6 and TRBJ2-3, the full variable domain reads DAGVTQSPTHLIKTRGQQVTLRCSPKSGHDTVSWYQQALGQGPQFIFQYYEEEERQRGNFPDRFSGHQFPNYSSELNVNALLLGDSALYLCASRWDSRRPDTQYFGPGTRLTVL.

This clonotype appeared a few times. The chain joins TRBV7-9 to TRBJ2-3, with TRBD1 as a possible D gene (6 bases). Germline CDR1 is SEHNR and CDR2 is FQNEAQ (reference sequence). Trimming pared 5 bases from V and 4 bases from J, leaving 16 bases between. The CDR3 consists of 15 residues. CDR3: CASSPRGSIPDTQYF. CDR3 nucleotides: TGTGCCAGCAGCCCAAGGGGGAGTATCCCAGATACGCAGTATTTT.

The genes are TRBV5-1 and TRBJ2-7; 9 bases match TRBD1. The V gene end was trimmed by 4 bases and the J gene end by 2 bases; junction bases not matched to a gene: 7. This CDR3 contains 15 residues. The germline V gene has CDR1 SGHRS and CDR2 YFSETQ. This CDR3 reads CASSDPGTGTYEQYF. In DNA form, the CDR3 reads TGCGCCAGCAGCGATCCCGGGACAGGGACCTACGAGCAGTACTTC. Full variable domain (missing parts from reference TRBV5-1 and TRBJ2-7): KAGVTQTPRYLIKTRGQQVTLSCSPISGHRSVSWYQQTPGQGLQFLFEYFSETQRNKGNFPGRFSGRQFSNSRSEMNVSTLELGDSALYLCASSDPGTGTYEQYFGPGTRLTVT.

This clonotype was recorded only once. The chain links TRBV6-5 to TRBJ2-7; 10 bases line up with TRBD1. The CDR3 has 15 amino acids. Germline lookup yields CDR1 MNHEY and CDR2 SVGAGI. The V segment lost 6 bases and the J segment 4 bases; nucleotides outside the gene matches: 9. The CDR3 DNA reads as TGTGCCAGCAGCCCCCGGGGGACAGGGGTTTACGAGCAGTACTTC. Translating gives CASSPRGTGVYEQYF.

This chain links TRBV7-9 with TRBJ2-3; no firm D call. V dropped 7 bases and J dropped 5 bases, with 10 bases sitting between them. Germline assignment: CDR1 SEHNR and CDR2 FQNEAQ (reference sequence). The CDR3 sequence is 12 residues long. The CDR3 DNA reads as TGTGCCAGCAACCGAGCAGGAGATACGCAGTATTTT. Its translation is CASNRAGDTQYF.

This chain joins TRBV20-1 and TRBJ2-7, with 10 bases identical to TRBD2. V lost 5 bases, J lost 2 bases, and 12 bases stayed unmatched. Looked up from germline, CDR1 is DFQATT and CDR2 is SNEGSKA (reference sequence). This CDR3 has 16 amino acids. This CDR3 is CSALTDSSGRTYEQYF. CDR3 DNA sequence: TGCAGTGCTTTAACGGACTCTAGCGGGAGAACCTACGAGCAGTACTTC.

The chain joins TRBV5-1 to TRBJ2-3; D gene unclear. The CDR3 has 15 amino acids. Germline CDR1 reads SGHRS; CDR2 reads YFSETQ. Trimming pared 4 bases from V and 4 bases from J, leaving 16 bases between. The CDR3 DNA sequence: TGCGCCAGCAGCACGACTCAATATGGGTCAGATACGCAGTATTTT. Protein product: CASSTTQYGSDTQYF.